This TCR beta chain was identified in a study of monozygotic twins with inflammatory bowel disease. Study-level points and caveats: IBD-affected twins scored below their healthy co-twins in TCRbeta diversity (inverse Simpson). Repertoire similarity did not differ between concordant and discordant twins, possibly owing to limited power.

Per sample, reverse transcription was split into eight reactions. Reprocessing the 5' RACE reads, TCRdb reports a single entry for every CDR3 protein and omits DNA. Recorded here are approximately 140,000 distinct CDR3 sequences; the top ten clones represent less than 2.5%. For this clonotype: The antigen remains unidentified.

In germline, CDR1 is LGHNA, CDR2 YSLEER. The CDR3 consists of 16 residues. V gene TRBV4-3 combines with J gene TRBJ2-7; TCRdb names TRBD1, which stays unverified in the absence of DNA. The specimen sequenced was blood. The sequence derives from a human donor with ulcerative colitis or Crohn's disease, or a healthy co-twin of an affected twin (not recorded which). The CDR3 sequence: CASSQDIRTGAYEQYF.